The source of this T cell receptor beta chain is a study of T cells in Graves' hyperthyroidism and ophthalmopathy. In the case of this clonotype: The antigen is unknown.

The source material, RNA transcripts, was used to amplify TCR beta CDR3 regions. An initial round of RT-PCR targeting the TCR CDR3 relied on the HTBI primer set. Each CDR3 protein gets one entry after TCRdb re-called the multiplex PCR reads with MiXCR. The table records just under 750,000 distinct CDR3 sequences, 35% of them present only once. Study outcomes and limitations: Expanded thyroid clonotypes (above 0.001) were mostly also found in blood. In validation, the model predicted ophthalmopathy. These predictions came a median roughly seven months before onset.

The CDR3 totals 14 residues. The V and J ends lost 3 bases and 6 bases respectively, with 15 bases between them. The chain employs TRBV12-3 or TRBV12-4 and TRBJ2-7; D assignment may be TRBD1 or TRBD2 (5 bases each). The sequencing input was blood. This receptor was taken from a middle-aged woman with Graves' hyperthyroidism. The CDR3: CASSFRLEGTEQYF. Written as DNA, the CDR3 is TGTGCCAGCAGTTTCCGCCTAGAGGGGACCGAGCAGTACTTC.